This T cell receptor beta chain was captured by sequencing in a study of cytomegalovirus exposure and HLA in healthy donors. Findings of the study overall: Later analysis identified about 18,000 TCR beta sequences associated with HLA alleles, using a false discovery rate threshold of 0.05. Later on, an analysis found that several of the most significant clusters appeared to be linked to common viral pathogens, which included parvovirus B19. In an earlier analysis, productive rearrangement rates for most beta V segments clustered near 87% or 30%.

PCR involved 60 Vbeta and 13 Jbeta primers. This table comes from immunoSEQ multiplex PCR, and its TCRdb copy is limited to in-frame clones, with some not included. The table shows 130,000 to 150,000 clones, with 60% to 80% occurring only once. Trimming shortened V by 0 bases and J by 5 bases, and 12 bases separated the two germline ends. This CDR3 contains 14 residues. Germline values: CDR1 SGHRS, CDR2 YFSETQ. Worth noting for this clone: What it recognizes is unknown.

Despite likely unrecorded immune exposures, the donors were nominally healthy at the time of sampling. The sequenced sample was PBMCs. The origin of this receptor is a woman aged 40 to 55 in good health and CMV-seropositive. The rearrangement uses TRBV5-1 and TRBJ2-7; D perhaps matches TRBD1 (6 bases). The CDR3 nucleotides are TGCGCCAGCAGCTTGGGACAGGCAGTCCACGAGCAGTACTTC. Translation: CASSLGQAVHEQYF.